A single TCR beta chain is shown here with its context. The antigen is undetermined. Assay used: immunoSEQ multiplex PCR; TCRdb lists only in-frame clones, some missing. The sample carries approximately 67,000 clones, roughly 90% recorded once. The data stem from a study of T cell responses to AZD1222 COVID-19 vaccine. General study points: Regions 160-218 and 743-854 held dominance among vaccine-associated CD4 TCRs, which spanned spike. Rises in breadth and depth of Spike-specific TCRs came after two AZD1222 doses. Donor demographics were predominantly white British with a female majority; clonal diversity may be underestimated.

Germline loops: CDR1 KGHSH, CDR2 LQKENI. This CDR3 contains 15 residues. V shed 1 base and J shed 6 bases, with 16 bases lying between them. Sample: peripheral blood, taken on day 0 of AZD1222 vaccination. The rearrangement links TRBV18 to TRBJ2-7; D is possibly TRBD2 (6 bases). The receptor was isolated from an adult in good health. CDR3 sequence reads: CASSPRMEGWAEQYF. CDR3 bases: TGTGCCAGCTCACCACGGATGGAGGGTTGGGCCGAGCAGTACTTC.